This is a list of T cell receptor beta chains from one sample in a study of blood T cell repertoires in COVID-19. TCRdb keeps only in-frame clones here, not all; method: immunoSEQ multiplex PCR. The repertoire holds more than 65,000 clones, with about 73% as singletons. Sequenced sample: peripheral blood. The receptors come from a woman in her 70s with acute or convalescent COVID-19. Each CDR3 is given with its conserved first and last residue. D genes are given only for firm matches.

DNA: TGTGCCAGCAGCGTAGAAGTTGGAACAGGGACGGGCTACACCTTC
CDR3: CASSVEVGTGTGYTF
J: TRBJ1-2
V: TRBV9
D: -
length: 15

DNA: TGTGCCAGCAGTATTCTTAATCAGCCCCAGCATTTT
CDR3: CASSILNQPQHF
J: TRBJ1-5
V: TRBV28
D: -
length: 12

DNA: TGTGCCAGCAGCTTATTTCCCCCGGGACAGGGAGCCAGAAGCTACACCTTC
CDR3: CASSLFPPGQGARSYTF
J: TRBJ1-2
V: TRBV7-2
D: TRBD1
length: 17

DNA: TGTGCCAGCAGTGAATCAGGGGGAAGCAATCAGCCCCAGCATTTT
CDR3: CASSESGGSNQPQHF
J: TRBJ1-5
V: TRBV6-4
D: TRBD1
length: 15

DNA: TGTGCCAGCAGCCTTATAAAGGGGGCGGGAGGCTACACCTTC
CDR3: CASSLIKGAGGYTF
J: TRBJ1-2
V: TRBV27
D: TRBD1
length: 14

DNA: TGTGCCAGCAGCTTTAGCGGGAGTACCTTTTCCTACGAGCAGTACTTC
CDR3: CASSFSGSTFSYEQYF
J: TRBJ2-7
V: TRBV13
D: TRBD2
length: 16

DNA: TGTGCCAGCAGTGTAATTAGTGAGACAGGTGATAGCAATCAGCCCCAGCATTTT
CDR3: CASSVISETGDSNQPQHF
J: TRBJ1-5
V: TRBV2
D: -
length: 18

DNA: TGTGCCAGCAGCTTGACAGGGGGTAGGAATCAGCCCCAGCATTTT
CDR3: CASSLTGGRNQPQHF
J: TRBJ1-5
V: TRBV7-8
D: TRBD1
length: 15

DNA: TGCGCCAGCAGCTTGCAGGGGAGCTCTGGAAACACCATATATTTT
CDR3: CASSLQGSSGNTIYF
J: TRBJ1-3
V: TRBV5-1
D: -
length: 15

DNA: TGCGCCAGCAGTAAGGGCGTGGGAGGCTCTGGAAACACCATATATTTT
CDR3: CASSKGVGGSGNTIYF
J: TRBJ1-3
V: TRBV10-1
D: -
length: 16

DNA: TGTGCCAGCAGCTCGGAGGACAGGAACACTGAAGCTTTCTTT
CDR3: CASSSEDRNTEAFF
J: TRBJ1-1
V: TRBV9
D: -
length: 14

DNA: TGCAGCGTGCGATCGGGACAGCTGAACACCGGGGAGCTGTTTTTT
CDR3: CSVRSGQLNTGELFF
J: TRBJ2-2
V: TRBV29-1
D: TRBD1
length: 15

DNA: TGTGCCAGCAGCTTCCTGGGACTAGCGGGAGTCAACACCGGGGAGCTGTTTTTT
CDR3: CASSFLGLAGVNTGELFF
J: TRBJ2-2
V: TRBV27
D: TRBD2
length: 18

DNA: TGTGCCAGCAGCTTTAGGCTGGACAGAGAGGGGCCCCAGCATTTT
CDR3: CASSFRLDREGPQHF
J: TRBJ1-5
V: TRBV7-2
D: -
length: 15

DNA: TGTGCCGCCCGGAGAGGCAGCAACAATGAGCAGTTCTTC
CDR3: CAARRGSNNEQFF
J: TRBJ2-1
V: TRBV10-3
D: -
length: 13

DNA: TGTGCCAGCAGCTTTGACAGGAACTATGGCTACACCTTC
CDR3: CASSFDRNYGYTF
J: TRBJ1-2
V: TRBV5-5
D: -
length: 13

DNA: TGTGCCAGCAGCCCTTTCGGGACAGGGAATGGCTACACCTTC
CDR3: CASSPFGTGNGYTF
J: TRBJ1-2
V: TRBV28
D: TRBD1
length: 14

DNA: TGTGCCAGCACCCCCGACAGGAATAATCAGCCCCAGCATTTT
CDR3: CASTPDRNNQPQHF
J: TRBJ1-5
V: TRBV7-8
D: -
length: 14

DNA: TGTGCCAGCAGTTACCCGTCCCGAGGAGGGTGGACAGATACGCAGTATTTT
CDR3: CASSYPSRGGWTDTQYF
J: TRBJ2-3
V: TRBV6-2/TRBV6-3
D: -
length: 17

DNA: TGTGCCAGCAATTCGGGGACAGTTTGGGCTTTCTTT
CDR3: CASNSGTVWAFF
J: TRBJ1-1
V: TRBV19
D: TRBD1
length: 12

DNA: TGTGCCAGCAGCCCACGACAGGGAAGTAACACCGGGGAGCTGTTTTTT
CDR3: CASSPRQGSNTGELFF
J: TRBJ2-2
V: TRBV11-2
D: TRBD1
length: 16

DNA: TGTGCCAGCAGTTTCCAGGGCCCCCTGAAGCCCCAGCATTTT
CDR3: CASSFQGPLKPQHF
J: TRBJ1-5
V: TRBV6-5
D: -
length: 14